Below are 5 T cell receptor beta chains sequenced from a single sample in a study of neurological immune-mediated disorders. TCRdb recomputed calls from the 5' RACE reads with MiXCR, one row per CDR3 protein. The sample has approximately 44,000 distinct CDR3 sequences; just under 6% are singletons. The sequenced sample was CD4+ T cells from blood. The source is a woman between 18 and 29 years old with multiple sclerosis.

This clonotype was seen many times. The genes are TRBV6-6 and TRBJ2-1, with D unresolved. Per germline, CDR1 MNHNY and CDR2 SVGAGI (reference sequence). Trimming removed 5 bases from V and 2 bases from J, with 4 bases in between. The CDR3 is 12 residues long. CDR3 protein: CASSSPYNEQFF. CDR3 coding DNA: TGTGCCAGCAGTAGCCCCTACAATGAGCAGTTCTTC.

The chain joins TRBV30 to TRBJ1-1; D remains unclear. The V end lost 5 bases, the J end lost 4 bases, and 11 bases lay between the germline ends. The CDR3 is made up of 12 amino acids. CDR1 and CDR2 (germline): GTSNPN, SVGIG (reference sequence). In DNA form, the CDR3 reads TGTGCCTGGGAACAGTTATCCACTGAAGCTTTCTTT. Translating it yields CAWEQLSTEAFF.

In its sample, this clonotype was seen many times. The V call is TRBV6-2 or TRBV6-3, the J call TRBJ2-1; D is unresolved. The CDR3 runs 20 residues. Trimming stripped 2 bases from V and 7 bases from J, with 30 bases between. Germline loops: CDR1 MNHEY, CDR2 SVGEGT. CDR3 protein: CASSYDISTRAGVTPNEQFF. Here the CDR3 DNA reads TGTGCCAGCAGTTACGATATTTCCACGCGCGCCGGAGTAACTCCTAATGAGCAGTTCTTC.

This clonotype showed up just a few times. The genes are TRBV14 and TRBJ1-2, with D possibly matching TRBD1 (6 bases). Germline lookup yields CDR1 SGHDN and CDR2 FVKESK. Trimming shortened V by 4 bases and J by 4 bases, and 13 bases separated the two germline ends. The CDR3 totals 14 residues. CDR3 sequence reads: CASSPNRDTYGYTF. As DNA, the CDR3 is TGTGCCAGCAGCCCGAACAGGGACACCTATGGCTACACCTTC.

This clonotype was seen many times. The chain couples TRBV12-3 or TRBV12-4 to TRBJ1-5; 8 bases map to TRBD1. CDR3 length equals 15 residues. With V trimmed by 5 bases and J by 1 base, 4 bases remained unmatched. The CDR3 sequence: CASSPTGGSNQPQHF. In nucleotides, the CDR3 is TGTGCCAGCAGTCCAACAGGGGGGAGCAATCAGCCCCAGCATTTT.